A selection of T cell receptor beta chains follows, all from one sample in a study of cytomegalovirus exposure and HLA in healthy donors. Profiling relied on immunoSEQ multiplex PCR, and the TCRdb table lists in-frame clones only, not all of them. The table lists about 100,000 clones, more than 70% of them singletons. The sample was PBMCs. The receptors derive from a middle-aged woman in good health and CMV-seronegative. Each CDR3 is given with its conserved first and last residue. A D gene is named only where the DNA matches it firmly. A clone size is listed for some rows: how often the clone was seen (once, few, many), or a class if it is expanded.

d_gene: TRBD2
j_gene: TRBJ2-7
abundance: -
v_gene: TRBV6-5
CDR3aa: CASSTLAGGCEQYF
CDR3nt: TGTGCCAGCAGCACCCTAGCGGGGGGCTGCGAGCAGTACTTC

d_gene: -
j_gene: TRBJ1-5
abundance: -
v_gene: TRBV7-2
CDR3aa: CASSLNSLASLNQPQHF
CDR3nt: TGTGCCAGCAGCCTTAACTCCCTAGCCTCTCTCAATCAGCCCCAGCATTTT

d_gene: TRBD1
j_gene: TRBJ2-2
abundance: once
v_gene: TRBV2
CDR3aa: CASRMGQQGGTGELFF
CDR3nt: TGTGCCAGCAGGATGGGACAACAGGGGGGCACCGGGGAGCTGTTTTTT

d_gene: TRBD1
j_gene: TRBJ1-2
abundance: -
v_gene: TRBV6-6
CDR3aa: CASSSQGGSNGYTF
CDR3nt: TGTGCCAGCAGTTCCCAGGGGGGATCGAATGGCTACACCTTC

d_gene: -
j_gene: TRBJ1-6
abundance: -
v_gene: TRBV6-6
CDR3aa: CASSGKGDSPLHF
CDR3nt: TGTGCCAGCAGCGGCAAGGGGGATTCACCCCTCCACTTT

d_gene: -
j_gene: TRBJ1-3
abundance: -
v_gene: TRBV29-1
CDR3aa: CSVGGGSGNTIYF
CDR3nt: TGCAGCGTTGGGGGCGGTTCTGGAAACACCATATATTTT

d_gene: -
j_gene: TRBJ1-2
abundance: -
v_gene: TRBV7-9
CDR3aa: CASSSDSYGYTF
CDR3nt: TGTGCCAGCAGCTCGGACAGCTATGGCTACACCTTC

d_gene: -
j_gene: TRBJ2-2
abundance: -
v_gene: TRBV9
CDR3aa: CASSVFGDYTGELFF
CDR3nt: TGTGCCAGCAGCGTGTTTGGGGACTACACCGGGGAGCTGTTTTTT

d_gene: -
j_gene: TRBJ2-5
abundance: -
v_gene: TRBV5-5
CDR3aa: CASSLLPGTQYF
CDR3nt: TGTGCCAGCAGCTTACTCCCGGGGACCCAGTACTTC

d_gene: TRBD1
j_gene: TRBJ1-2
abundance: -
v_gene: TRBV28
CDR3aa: CASSLGTDYGYTF
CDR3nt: TGTGCCAGCAGTTTAGGGACAGACTATGGCTACACCTTC

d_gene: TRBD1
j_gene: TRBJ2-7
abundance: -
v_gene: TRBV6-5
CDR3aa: CASSYLDRMDEQYF
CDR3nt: TGTGCCAGCAGTTACTTGGACAGGATGGACGAGCAGTACTTC

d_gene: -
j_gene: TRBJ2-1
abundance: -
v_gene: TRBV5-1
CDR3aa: CASSLTRGSYNEQFF
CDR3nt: TGCGCCAGCAGCTTGACCAGGGGCTCCTACAATGAGCAGTTCTTC

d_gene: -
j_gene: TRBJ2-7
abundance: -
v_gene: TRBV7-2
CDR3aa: CASSLDGGYEQYF
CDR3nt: TGTGCCAGCAGCTTGGACGGAGGCTACGAGCAGTACTTC

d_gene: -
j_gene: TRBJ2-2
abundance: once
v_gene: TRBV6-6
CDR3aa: CASKPGLNTGELFF
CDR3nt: TGTGCCAGCAAACCAGGACTAAACACCGGGGAGCTGTTTTTT

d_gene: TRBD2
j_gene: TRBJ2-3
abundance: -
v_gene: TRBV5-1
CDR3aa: CASSLANSGGAVDTQYF
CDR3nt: TGCGCCAGCAGCTTGGCCAATAGCGGGGGGGCGGTAGATACGCAGTATTTT

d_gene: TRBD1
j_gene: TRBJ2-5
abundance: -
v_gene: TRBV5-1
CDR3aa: CASSNTGTAADQYF
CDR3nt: TGCGCCAGCAGCAATACCGGGACAGCCGCGGACCAGTACTTC

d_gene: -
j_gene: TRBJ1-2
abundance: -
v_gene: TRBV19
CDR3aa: CASSRGSTNYGYTF
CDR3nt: TGTGCCAGTAGTCGAGGGTCCACTAACTATGGCTACACCTTC

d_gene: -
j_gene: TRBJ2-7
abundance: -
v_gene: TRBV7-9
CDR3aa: CASVDSYEQYF
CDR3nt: TGTGCCAGCGTAGACAGCTACGAGCAGTACTTC

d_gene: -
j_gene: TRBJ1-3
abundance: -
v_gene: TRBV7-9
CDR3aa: CASSFPGAGNTIYF
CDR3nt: TGTGCCAGCAGCTTTCCAGGGGCGGGAAACACCATATATTTT

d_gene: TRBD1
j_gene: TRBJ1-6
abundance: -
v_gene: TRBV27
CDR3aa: CASSLSQGGSYNSPLHF
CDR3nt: TGTGCCAGCAGTTTATCCCAGGGGGGTTCCTATAATTCACCCCTCCACTTT

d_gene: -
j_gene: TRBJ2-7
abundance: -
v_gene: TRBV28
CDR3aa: CASRDLAGKREQYF
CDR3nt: TGTGCCAGCAGGGACCTAGCAGGAAAGCGGGAGCAGTACTTC

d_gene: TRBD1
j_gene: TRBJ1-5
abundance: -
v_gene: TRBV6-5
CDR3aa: CASSFGQGDQPQHF
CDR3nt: TGTGCCAGCAGCTTTGGACAGGGAGATCAGCCCCAGCATTTT

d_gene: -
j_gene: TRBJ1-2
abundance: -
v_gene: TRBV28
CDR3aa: CGPGGHGYTF
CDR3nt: TGTGGACCTGGAGGGCATGGCTACACCTTC